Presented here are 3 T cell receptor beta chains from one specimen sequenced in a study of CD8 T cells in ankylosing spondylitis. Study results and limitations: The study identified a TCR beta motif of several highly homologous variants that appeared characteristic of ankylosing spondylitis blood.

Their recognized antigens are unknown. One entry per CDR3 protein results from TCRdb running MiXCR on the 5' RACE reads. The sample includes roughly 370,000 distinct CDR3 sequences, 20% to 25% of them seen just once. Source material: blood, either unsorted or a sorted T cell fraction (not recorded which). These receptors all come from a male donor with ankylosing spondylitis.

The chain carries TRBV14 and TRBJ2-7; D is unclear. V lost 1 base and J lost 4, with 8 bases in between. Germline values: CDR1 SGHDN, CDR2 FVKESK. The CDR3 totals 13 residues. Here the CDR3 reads CASSQASGYEQYF. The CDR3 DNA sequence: TGTGCCAGCAGCCAAGCATCCGGGTACGAGCAGTACTTC.

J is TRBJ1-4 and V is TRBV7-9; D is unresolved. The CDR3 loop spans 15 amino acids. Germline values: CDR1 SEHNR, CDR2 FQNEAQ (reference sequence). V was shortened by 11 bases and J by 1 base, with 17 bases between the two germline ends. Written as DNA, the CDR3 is TGTGCCGTGCCCGCTCCCGTGGGAACTAATGAAAAACTGTTTTTT. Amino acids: CAVPAPVGTNEKLFF.

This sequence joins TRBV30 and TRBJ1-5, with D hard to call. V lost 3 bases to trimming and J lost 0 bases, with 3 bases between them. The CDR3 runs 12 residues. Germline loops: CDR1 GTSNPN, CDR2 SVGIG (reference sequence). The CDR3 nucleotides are TGTGCCTGGAGCGATAGCAATCAGCCCCAGCATTTT. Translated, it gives CAWSDSNQPQHF.